The 14 T cell receptor beta chains below come from one sample, sequenced in a study of shared T cell receptors in the human thymus. Method: immunoSEQ multiplex PCR; TCRdb's copy keeps in-frame clones and lacks some. Among some 640,000 clones listed, about 90% were seen once. These data were likewise used in another study, on human thymus T cells.

The specimen sequenced was thymocytes. These receptors all come from a boy under three years old with a congenital heart defect.

This sequence joins TRBV6-4 and TRBJ2-7; 7 nucleotides line up with TRBD1. V was clipped by 2 bases and J by 2 bases; unmatched bases: 9. The CDR3 has 16 amino acids. CDR1 is MRHNA and CDR2 is SNTAGT in the germline V gene. The CDR3 DNA reads as TGTGCCAGCAGTGACATCCCGACAAGGGGGCCCTACGAGCAGTACTTC. Its protein is CASSDIPTRGPYEQYF.

The gene calls are TRBV7-6 and TRBJ2-1, with 14 positions matching TRBD2. CDR3 length: 15 amino acids. V lost 5 bases to trimming and J lost 6 bases; unmatched junction nucleotides: 3. Germline V gene sequence: CDR1 SGHVS, CDR2 FNYEAQ. CDR3 nucleotide sequence: TGTGCCAGCAGCGCGGGACTAGCGGGAGTCAATGAGCAGTTCTTC. The encoded protein is CASSAGLAGVNEQFF. Looking up the rest from reference TRBV7-6 and TRBJ2-1 gives the full variable domain: GAGVSQSPRYKVTKRGQDVALRCDPISGHVSLYWYRQALGQGPEFLTYFNYEAQQDKSGLPNDRFSAERPEGSISTLTIQRTEQRDSAMYRCASSAGLAGVNEQFFGPGTRLTVL.

This chain links TRBV7-2 with TRBJ1-3; 11 nucleotides match TRBD1. The CDR3 runs 16 residues. The J segment lost 7 bases and the V segment lost 5 bases, leaving 10 bases of the junction unmatched. The germline CDR1 and CDR2 sequences are SGHTA and FQGNSA. The CDR3 loop reads CASSPYGQGAGNTIYF. As DNA, the CDR3 is TGTGCCAGCAGCCCCTATGGACAGGGGGCGGGGAACACCATATATTTT.

The V call is TRBV30, the J call TRBJ1-4, with TRBD1 as a possible D gene (6 bases). CDR3 length: 16 residues. The V end lost 2 bases, the J end lost 8 bases, and 21 bases lay between the germline ends. Germline V gene lookup returns CDR1 GTSNPN and CDR2 SVGIG (reference sequence). CDR3 nucleotides: TGTGCCTGGAGTCGAAACCGGACAGATTTTGAAGAAAAACTGTTTTTT. Its translation is CAWSRNRTDFEEKLFF.

The chain recombines TRBV29-1 with TRBJ2-7, with a possible D match to TRBD2 (6 bases). CDR3 length: 14 amino acids. CDR1 is SQVTM and CDR2 is ANQGSEA in the germline V gene. V was clipped by 5 bases and J by 3 bases, with 17 bases between them. This CDR3 reads CSVTGDPGDYEQYF. CDR3 nucleotide sequence: TGCAGCGTTACGGGGGACCCCGGGGACTACGAGCAGTACTTC.

V is TRBV9 and J is TRBJ2-1; TRBD2 agrees at 8 bases. Per germline, CDR1 SGDLS and CDR2 YYNGEE. With V trimmed by 2 bases and J by 7 bases, 8 bases remained unmatched. The CDR3 length is 15 residues. The CDR3 here is CASSVGREAPNEQFF. DNA for the CDR3: TGTGCCAGCAGCGTCGGGCGGGAGGCACCTAATGAGCAGTTCTTC.

The chain carries TRBV4-2 and TRBJ1-4; TRBD1 agrees at 7 bases. With 2 bases clipped from V and 8 bases from J, the junction kept 23 bases outside the gene matches. This CDR3 region has 20 residues. Germline V gives CDR1 LGHNA, CDR2 YNFKEQ. Here the CDR3 DNA reads TGTGCCAGCAGCCAAACACCCCGAAAACGTAGACAGGGTATGAGAGAAAAACTGTTTTTT. As protein: CASSQTPRKRRQGMREKLFF.

This chain joins TRBV28 and TRBJ2-3; D is possibly TRBD2 (7 bases). The CDR3 is 19 residues long. Germline assignment: CDR1 MDHEN and CDR2 SYDVKM. Trimming cost V 2 bases and J 4 bases, with 25 bases left between them. In DNA form, the CDR3 reads TGTGCCAGCAGTTTAGCCGCCCCTGGACTAGGGGGTTTTTCAGATACGCAGTATTTT. Its protein product is CASSLAAPGLGGFSDTQYF.

The chain joins TRBV5-6 to TRBJ2-1, with 10 bases lining up with TRBD2. V lost 3 bases, J lost 1 base, and 13 bases stayed unmatched. Germline CDR1 reads SGHDT; CDR2 reads YYEEEE. The CDR3 runs 19 residues. The CDR3 nucleotides read TGTGCCAGCAGCTGTAGAGCGGGAGGGACAAAAAATTCCTACAATGAGCAGTTCTTC. This gives the protein CASSCRAGGTKNSYNEQFF.

CDR3 loop: CASSIDRGGVNTEAFF. In DNA, the CDR3 is TGTGCCAGTAGTATAGATCGAGGAGGGGTGAACACTGAAGCTTTCTTT. The chain recombines TRBV19 with TRBJ1-1, with D tentatively TRBD1 (5 bases). Deletions cut 0 bases from V and 0 bases from J, with 11 bases between. The germline CDR1 and CDR2 sequences are LNHDA and SQIVND (reference sequence). The CDR3 is made up of 16 amino acids.

The genes are TRBV27 and TRBJ2-2, with TRBD2 matching 10 bases. Germline values: CDR1 MNHEY, CDR2 SMNVEV (reference sequence). The CDR3 runs to 17 residues. V was pared by 5 bases and J by 1 base, with 7 bases of the junction left unmatched. The CDR3 sequence is CASSLSSGRKNTGELFF. For the CDR3, the DNA is TGTGCCAGCAGTCTAAGTAGCGGGAGGAAGAACACCGGGGAGCTGTTTTTT.

This clone was observed a single time. The V and J genes are TRBV7-8 and TRBJ2-1; D is uncertain. V was trimmed by 2 bases and J by 15 bases, leaving 11 bases between them. The CDR3 consists of 11 residues. The germline gives CDR1 SGHVS, CDR2 FQNEAQ. For the CDR3, the DNA is TGTGCCAGCAGCTTATCCGCAGATATGTTCTTC. The encoded protein is CASSLSADMFF.

The gene calls are TRBV11-2 and TRBJ2-1; 9 positions match TRBD2. CDR1 is SGHAT, CDR2 FQNNGV, per germline. J gave up 1 base and V 3 bases, and 4 bases lay outside the gene matches. This CDR3 is 16 amino acids long. The CDR3 protein is CASSFSLAGSYNEQFF. CDR3 bases: TGTGCCAGCAGCTTTAGCCTAGCGGGATCCTACAATGAGCAGTTCTTC.

This clone has just one count. This chain uses TRBV27 with TRBJ1-2, with TRBD1 as a possible D gene (5 bases). The CDR3 is made up of 14 amino acids. In germline, CDR1 is MNHEY, CDR2 SMNVEV (reference sequence). V shed 4 bases and J shed 3 bases, with 12 bases lying between them. The CDR3 nucleotides read TGTGCCAGCAGTTCCACTTACAGGTACTATGGCTACACCTTC. It encodes CASSSTYRYYGYTF.